This T cell receptor beta chain derives from a study of T cells expressing NK-cell markers. Study overall: The TCR beta repertoires originated in sorted CD3+CD56+NKG2C+, CD3+CD56+NKG2C- and CD3+CD56-NKG2C+ T cells. The authors sequenced eight donors, of whom seven were HCMV-seropositive and one was seronegative. Findings and limits, study-wide: 1.0-7.0% of CD8+ T cells in 6 or 7 donors belonged to dominant NKG2C+ clonotypes. These same clonotypes (in a few donors) also led the CD3+CD56-NKG2C+ fraction.

A note on this clonotype: Its antigen is as yet unknown.

CDR3 length: 15 residues. Germline CDR1 and CDR2: SGHRS and YFSETQ. TCRdb re-analyzed the 5' RACE reads; it lists each CDR3 protein once, without DNA. The sample is made up of some 340,000 distinct CDR3 sequences, and the top ten hold around 5% of it. This TCR was recovered from a man aged 18-69 years in good health. Sequenced sample: blood T cells: a sorted CD56 or NKG2C T cell subset, CD4+ or CD8+ T cells, or bulk PBMC T cells (not recorded which). The J gene is TRBJ2-2, the V gene TRBV5-1; TCRdb's assignment of TRBD2 cannot be checked, as there is no DNA. CDR3 residues: CASSLTSGDTGELFF. The full variable domain, rest sourced from reference TRBV5-1 and TRBJ2-2, is KAGVTQTPRYLIKTRGQQVTLSCSPISGHRSVSWYQQTPGQGLQFLFEYFSETQRNKGNFPGRFSGRQFSNSRSEMNVSTLELGDSALYLCASSLTSGDTGELFFGEGSRLTVL.